These 26 T cell receptor beta chains were sequenced from one sample in a study of blood T cells in healthy people across ages. For the second PCR, which ran for about 7 to 12 cycles, a sample-barcoded 5' primer and a J-beta primer mix were used. MiXCR, applied by TCRdb to the 5' RACE reads, yields one record per CDR3 protein. Here the sample spans about 1.8 million distinct CDR3 sequences, about 49% being singletons. The specimen was blood. Every receptor here comes from a woman aged 40 to 50 in good health.

This rearrangement joins TRBV6-5 to TRBJ2-5, with TRBD2 as a possible D gene (6 bases). Germline CDR1 reads MNHEY; CDR2 reads SVGAGI. V lost 2 bases and J lost 4, with 20 bases in between. The CDR3 sequence is 17 residues long. The CDR3: CASSYRSPLTGVETQYF. Written as DNA, the CDR3 is TGTGCCAGCAGTTACCGTTCCCCCCTGACGGGGGTAGAGACCCAGTACTTC.

This sequence joins TRBV20-1 and TRBJ2-7; D possibly corresponds to TRBD1 (5 bases). Between the trimmed V and J ends, which lost 3 bases and 5 bases, there was a span of 14 bases. The germline gives CDR1 DFQATT, CDR2 SNEGSKA (reference sequence). The CDR3 has 13 amino acids. Here the CDR3 DNA reads TGCAGTGCTAGTGGGGCCGCTGGCCACGAGCAGTACTTC. Translated, it gives CSASGAAGHEQYF.

The chain joins TRBV2 to TRBJ1-2; D is unresolved. Germline lookup yields CDR1 SNHLY and CDR2 FYNNEI. There are 13 residues in the CDR3. V gave up 1 base and J gave up 3 bases, with 6 bases separating them. This chain's CDR3 is CASSEGPYYGYTF. The DNA for the CDR3 is TGTGCCAGCAGTGAAGGCCCCTACTATGGCTACACCTTC.

The J gene is TRBJ2-5, the V gene TRBV28, with D possibly called TRBD1 or TRBD2 (6 bases each). Germline loops: CDR1 MDHEN, CDR2 SYDVKM. The ends were cut back, 6 bases at V and 5 bases at J, with 13 bases in the middle. This CDR3 is built from 13 residues. The CDR3 region is CASSGTRGETQYF. The CDR3 coding sequence is TGTGCCAGCAGCGGGACACGGGGGGAGACCCAGTACTTC.

This clonotype has just a few counts. The chain joins TRBV9 to TRBJ1-2; the D is unclear. Germline CDR1 and CDR2: SGDLS and YYNGEE. The CDR3 contains 13 residues. V shed 3 bases and J shed 0 bases, with 6 bases lying between them. CDR3 bases: TGTGCCAGCAGCGACAGACCTAACTATGGCTACACCTTC. Amino acid sequence: CASSDRPNYGYTF.

The V and J genes are TRBV9 and TRBJ1-1, with 12 bases lining up with TRBD1. CDR1 SGDLS and CDR2 YYNGEE come from the germline V gene. J gave up 12 bases and V 4 bases, and 10 bases lay outside the gene matches. This CDR3 spans 14 amino acids. The CDR3 loop is CASSSGTGGASTFF. The DNA for the CDR3 is TGTGCCAGCAGCTCGGGGACAGGGGGCGCCTCTACTTTCTTT. Looking up the rest from reference TRBV9 and TRBJ1-1 gives the full variable domain: DSGVTQTPKHLITATGQRVTLRCSPRSGDLSVYWYQQSLDQGLQFLIQYYNGEERAKGNILERFSAQQFPDLHSELNLSSLELGDSALYFCASSSGTGGASTFFGQGTRLTVV.

The chain combines TRBV5-1 with TRBJ2-4; a possible D gene is TRBD1 (6 bases). The germline gives CDR1 SGHRS, CDR2 YFSETQ. Trimming took 4 bases from V and 13 from J, leaving 12 bases between them. This CDR3 spans 11 amino acids. The CDR3 protein is CASSDLDRQYF. CDR3 DNA: TGCGCCAGCAGCGATTTAGACAGGCAGTACTTC.

This clonotype was counted only a few times. The chain recombines TRBV6-5 with TRBJ2-5; 7 bases align to TRBD2. This CDR3 comprises 14 residues. Germline-derived CDR1 and CDR2 are MNHEY and SVGAGI. With 2 bases clipped from V and 11 bases from J, the junction kept 11 bases outside the gene matches. The CDR3 sequence: CASSYTGNGREQYF. For the CDR3, the DNA is TGTGCCAGCAGTTACACGGGGAATGGGCGGGAGCAGTACTTC.

J is TRBJ2-3 and V is TRBV20-1; 9 bases line up with TRBD1. The CDR3 has 17 residues. The V gene end was trimmed by 3 bases and the J gene end by 2 bases; junction bases not matched to a gene: 12. Germline-derived CDR1 and CDR2 are DFQATT and SNEGSKA (reference sequence). This chain's CDR3 is CSASRVGTGSNTDTQYF. The DNA for the CDR3 is TGCAGTGCTAGTAGGGTCGGGACAGGGTCAAACACAGATACGCAGTATTTT.

This clonotype was observed many times. The genes are TRBV28 and TRBJ1-4; D ambiguous. The CDR3 has 15 amino acids. Trimming stripped 5 bases from V and 0 bases from J, with 10 bases between. Germline CDR1 and CDR2: MDHEN and SYDVKM. The CDR3 coding sequence is TGTGCCAGCAGTCCCGGGAGTGCAACTAATGAAAAACTGTTTTTT. Encoded protein: CASSPGSATNEKLFF. Based on the CDR3 plus reference TRBV28 and TRBJ1-4, the full variable domain is DVKVTQSSRYLVKRTGEKVFLECVQDMDHENMFWYRQDPGLGLRLIYFSYDVKMKEKGDIPEGYSVSREKKERFSLILESASTNQTSMYLCASSPGSATNEKLFFGSGTQLSVL.

V gene TRBV27 combines with J gene TRBJ1-1; the D gene is possibly TRBD1 (5 bases). This CDR3 is built from 17 residues. V shed 7 bases and J shed 3 bases, with 24 bases lying between them. The germline V gene encodes CDR1 MNHEY and CDR2 SMNVEV (reference sequence). The CDR3 nucleotides read TGTGCCAGCAACTACCCCGGGACCACAGGCTCTTACACTGAAGCTTTCTTT. It yields the protein CASNYPGTTGSYTEAFF.

The J gene is TRBJ2-3, the V gene TRBV20-1; 13 bases fit TRBD2. Looked up from germline, CDR1 is DFQATT and CDR2 is SNEGSKA (reference sequence). J gave up 0 bases and V 3 bases, and 9 bases lay outside the gene matches. The CDR3 totals 18 residues. Here the CDR3 reads CSASDRGTSGASTDTQYF. The CDR3 DNA reads as TGCAGTGCTAGTGATAGAGGGACTAGCGGGGCGAGCACAGATACGCAGTATTTT.

This chain connects TRBV7-9 to TRBJ2-1, with D possibly being TRBD2 (6 bases). The CDR3 loop spans 14 amino acids. In germline, CDR1 is SEHNR, CDR2 FQNEAQ (reference sequence). The germline V and J ends were trimmed by 1 base and 11 bases, with 15 bases remaining between them. The CDR3, as DNA: TGTGCCAGCAGCTTAGGGGGCGCGGGGTTTCAGCAGTTCTTC. Its protein product is CASSLGGAGFQQFF. Based on the CDR3 plus reference TRBV7-9 and TRBJ2-1, the full variable domain is DTGVSQNPRHKITKRGQNVTFRCDPISEHNRLYWYRQTLGQGPEFLTYFQNEAQLEKSRLLSDRFSAERPKGSFSTLEIQRTEQGDSAMYLCASSLGGAGFQQFFGPGTRLTVL.

The V gene is TRBV20-1, the J gene TRBJ1-5; 7 nucleotides agree with TRBD1. The length of the CDR3 is 15 residues. Germline CDR1 and CDR2: DFQATT and SNEGSKA (reference sequence). With V trimmed by 3 bases and J by 4 bases, 9 bases remained unmatched. CDR3 protein: CSARGRQGSNQPQHF. As DNA, the CDR3 is TGCAGTGCTAGGGGGAGACAGGGATCAAATCAGCCCCAGCATTTT.

The V gene is TRBV5-1, the J gene TRBJ2-1; D call uncertain. The CDR3 extends over 14 amino acids. Trimming took 0 bases from V and 8 from J, leaving 12 bases between them. Per germline, CDR1 SGHRS and CDR2 YFSETQ. CDR3 residues: CASSLVYGSDEQFF. The CDR3 DNA follows: TGCGCCAGCAGCTTGGTTTACGGTTCCGATGAGCAGTTCTTC.

Remarks on this clonotype: The junction departs from germline at one end; a sequencing error may be responsible. This chain links TRBV6-2 or TRBV6-3 with TRBJ1-1; D not certain. The CDR3 loop spans 16 amino acids. Germline V lookup: CDR1 MNHEY, CDR2 SVGEGT. The CDR3, as DNA: TGTGCCAGCAAGTTACCTGGGAAAGTAGTGAACACCGAAGCTTTCTTT. It translates to CASKLPGKVVNTEAFF.

This chain joins TRBV6-2 or TRBV6-3 and TRBJ2-1, with D uncertain. V lost 0 bases to trimming and J lost 7 bases, with 10 bases between them. Germline V CDR1 and CDR2: MNHEY, SVGEGT. This CDR3 is built from 14 residues. CDR3 DNA sequence: TGTGCCAGCAGTTACTCGGTTCTCGGGAATGAGCAGTTCTTC. It encodes CASSYSVLGNEQFF.

The chain joins TRBV6-2 or TRBV6-3 to TRBJ2-5; 7 nucleotides agree with TRBD2. V was clipped by 5 bases and J by 0 bases; unmatched bases: 12. The CDR3 loop spans 17 amino acids. Germline V lookup: CDR1 MNHEY, CDR2 SVGEGT. The CDR3 nucleotides read TGTGCCAGCAGTCCTCATCGGACGGGGGGTTACCAAGAGACCCAGTACTTC. Translated, it gives CASSPHRTGGYQETQYF.

On this clonotype itself: This may come from a read error, since a much larger clone is one base off. The chain combines TRBV6-5 with TRBJ2-1, with TRBD1 identical over 7 bases. Germline values: CDR1 MNHEY, CDR2 SVGAGI. The CDR3 covers 12 residues. The CDR3 DNA is TGTGCTTCGAAATCAGGGGGAGAGACCCAGTTCTTC. It encodes CASKSGGETQFF.

The chain couples TRBV7-2 to TRBJ2-5, with 7 bases matching TRBD1. The CDR3 is 13 residues long. Germline CDR1 is SGHTA and CDR2 is FQGNSA. Trimming at V came to 3 bases and at J to 11 bases, leaving 9 bases not matched to a gene. The CDR3 is CASSFEGARIQYF. CDR3 DNA sequence: TGTGCCAGCAGCTTTGAGGGGGCCAGGATTCAGTACTTC.

This chain joins TRBV24-1 and TRBJ2-7; tentative D call: TRBD2 (6 bases). CDR1 and CDR2 (germline): KGHDR, SFDVKD. Trimming removed 3 bases from V and 2 bases from J, with 13 bases in between. The CDR3 is made up of 15 amino acids. The CDR3 DNA reads as TGTGCCACCAGTGATCCTCTAGCGCTCCCCTACGAGCAGTACTTC. This encodes CATSDPLALPYEQYF.

This chain links TRBV3-1 with TRBJ2-5, with TRBD2 matching over 8 bases. The CDR3 loop spans 14 amino acids. Germline V gene data show CDR1 as LGHDT and CDR2 as YNNKEL (reference sequence). V was clipped by 4 bases and J by 6 bases; unmatched bases: 7. The CDR3 DNA follows: TGTGCCAGCAGCCGACGGGGGGGCATTAAGACCCAGTACTTC. Protein: CASSRRGGIKTQYF.

The J gene is TRBJ2-2, the V gene TRBV2; no reliable D call. From germline, CDR1 is SNHLY and CDR2 FYNNEI. Trimming removed 2 bases from V and 3 bases from J, with 16 bases in between. The length of the CDR3 is 17 residues. CDR3 sequence: CASSESGHRSHTGELFF. For the CDR3, the DNA is TGTGCCAGCAGTGAAAGTGGTCATCGGTCACACACCGGGGAGCTGTTTTTT.

This clonotype came up a few times. The CDR3: CASKQGRVLDTQYF. In DNA, the CDR3 is TGTGCCAGCAAGCAGGGGAGAGTTTTAGATACGCAGTATTTT. This chain links TRBV6-5 with TRBJ2-3; the D gene is possibly TRBD1 (6 bases). The CDR3 totals 14 residues. The V and J ends lost 7 bases and 5 bases respectively, with 16 bases between them. Looked up from germline, CDR1 is MNHEY and CDR2 is SVGAGI.

This chain uses TRBV6-1 with TRBJ2-7, with D tentatively TRBD1 or TRBD2 (6 bases each). Trimming took 5 bases from V and 2 from J, leaving 22 bases between them. CDR3 length: 17 residues. Germline assignment: CDR1 MNHNS and CDR2 SASEGT. CDR3 nucleotide sequence: TGTGCCAGCAGTCTGACGGCTGGATTAGGGGGGACCTACGAGCAGTACTTC. Amino acids: CASSLTAGLGGTYEQYF.

This chain links TRBV29-1 with TRBJ2-5; D is unresolved. The germline gives CDR1 SQVTM, CDR2 ANQGSEA. Trimming cost V 6 bases and J 4 bases, with 9 bases left between them. CDR3 size: 11 residues. The CDR3 coding sequence is TGCAGCGTAAGGGTGGCAGAGACCCAGTACTTC. Translated, it gives CSVRVAETQYF.